The 14 T cell receptor beta chains below come from one sample, sequenced in a study of shared clonotypes between healthy human individuals. Measured with immunoSEQ multiplex PCR; TCRdb has only the in-frame clones, and not every one. The sample has over a million clones, approximately 98.5% seen once; the top ten hold 0.36%. The sequenced sample consisted of naive CD4+ T cells sorted from blood. As to subset: CD45RA+ positively selected. The receptors originated from a young man in good health.

J is TRBJ1-4 and V is TRBV6-5, with TRBD1 as a possible D gene (5 bases). The CDR3 length is 16 residues. CDR1 is MNHEY and CDR2 is SVGAGI in the germline V gene. V lost 0 bases and J lost 3, with 11 bases in between. The CDR3 DNA sequence: TGTGCCAGCAGTTACTCGCCTGGGGGGGCTAATGAAAAACTGTTTTTT. It encodes CASSYSPGGANEKLFF.

This chain joins TRBV18 and TRBJ2-1; D remains unclear. The germline gives CDR1 KGHSH, CDR2 LQKENI. V was clipped by 2 bases and J by 0 bases, with 8 bases between them. This CDR3 has 15 residues. This chain's CDR3 is CASSPLISSYNEQFF. The CDR3 nucleotides are TGTGCCAGCTCACCATTGATTAGCTCCTACAATGAGCAGTTCTTC.

This clone was recorded once. The rearrangement joins TRBV4-1 to TRBJ2-1; no clear D gene. V lost 2 bases and J lost 6, with 8 bases in between. This CDR3 is built from 13 residues. Germline-derived CDR1 and CDR2 are MGHRA and YSYEKL. The CDR3 reads CASSQMLSNEQFF. CDR3 bases: TGCGCCAGCAGCCAAATGCTGTCCAATGAGCAGTTCTTC.

The rearrangement joins TRBV15 to TRBJ2-5; tentative D call: TRBD1 (5 bases). The CDR3 covers 14 residues. From germline, CDR1 is LNHNV and CDR2 YYDKDF (reference sequence). Deletions cut 0 bases from V and 9 bases from J, with 14 bases between. The CDR3 DNA follows: TGTGCCACCAGCAGAGAGAAGGGGTCTTATGCCCAGTACTTC. Residues: CATSREKGSYAQYF.

The chain links TRBV5-6 to TRBJ2-6; D possibly corresponds to TRBD2 (6 bases). Germline CDR1 and CDR2: SGHDT and YYEEEE. V gave up 4 bases and J gave up 4 bases, with 24 bases separating them. The CDR3 contains 19 residues. The CDR3 region is CASSGPMGGGSSGANVLTF. The CDR3 coding sequence is TGTGCCAGCAGCGGCCCGATGGGGGGAGGTTCGTCCGGGGCCAACGTCCTGACTTTC. Looking up the rest from reference TRBV5-6 and TRBJ2-6 gives the full variable domain: DAGVTQSPTHLIKTRGQQVTLRCSPKSGHDTVSWYQQALGQGPQFIFQYYEEEERQRGNFPDRFSGHQFPNYSSELNVNALLLGDSALYLCASSGPMGGGSSGANVLTFGAGSRLTVL.

This clone has only one observation. At the DNA level, this CDR3 is encoded by other sequences in the same sample as well. The chain is built from TRBV5-1 and TRBJ2-5; perhaps TRBD1 as D (6 bases). This CDR3 comprises 14 residues. V lost 4 bases and J lost 2, with 12 bases in between. CDR1 and CDR2 (germline): SGHRS, YFSETQ. The CDR3: CASSRTGNQETQYF. CDR3 sequence (DNA): TGCGCCAGCAGCCGCACAGGGAATCAAGAGACCCAGTACTTC.

V gene TRBV11-2 combines with J gene TRBJ2-7; 11 nucleotides line up with TRBD2. This CDR3 is built from 17 residues. Losses at the gene ends were 4 bases for V and 1 base for J; bases not matched to a gene: 9. Germline V gives CDR1 SGHAT, CDR2 FQNNGV. DNA of the CDR3: TGTGCCAGCAGCTCCCTTTTGACTAGCGGGATATCCTACGAGCAGTACTTC. Protein sequence: CASSSLLTSGISYEQYF. Using reference TRBV11-2 and TRBJ2-7 for the parts outside the CDR3, the full variable domain is EAGVAQSPRYKIIEKRQSVAFWCNPISGHATLYWYQQILGQGPKLLIQFQNNGVVDDSQLPKDRFSAERLKGVDSTLKIQPAKLEDSAVYLCASSSLLTSGISYEQYFGPGTRLTVT.

V and J are TRBV5-1 and TRBJ2-1; D possibly corresponds to TRBD1 (5 bases). In germline, CDR1 is SGHRS, CDR2 YFSETQ. Trimming stripped 4 bases from V and 7 bases from J, with 9 bases between. CDR3 length: 12 residues. The CDR3 region is CASSVTVNEQFF. The CDR3 DNA is TGCGCCAGCAGCGTGACAGTGAATGAGCAGTTCTTC.

The V and J genes are TRBV5-1 and TRBJ2-1; 11 bases are a match to TRBD2. Trimming removed 4 bases from V and 9 bases from J; junction bases left unmatched: 3. The length of the CDR3 is 13 residues. In germline, CDR1 is SGHRS, CDR2 YFSETQ. CDR3 DNA: TGCGCCAGCAGCCCGACTAGCGGGACTGAGCAGTTCTTC. Translation gives CASSPTSGTEQFF.

In DNA form, the CDR3 reads TGTGCCAGCAGCTTAAGGGAGGGATCAAGCTCCTACAATGAGCAGTTCTTC. This translates into CASSLREGSSSYNEQFF. The J gene is TRBJ2-1, the V gene TRBV7-8, with 7 bases identical to TRBD2. This CDR3 spans 17 amino acids. Losses at the gene ends were 2 bases for V and 0 bases for J; bases not matched to a gene: 7. Per germline, CDR1 SGHVS and CDR2 FQNEAQ.

This chain links TRBV5-1 with TRBJ2-7; 8 bases are a match to TRBD2. Germline V lookup: CDR1 SGHRS, CDR2 YFSETQ. V was clipped by 2 bases and J by 7 bases; unmatched bases: 8. CDR3 length equals 14 residues. CDR3 residues: CASSFTGGPGEQYF. CDR3 bases: TGCGCCAGCAGCTTTACGGGAGGGCCGGGTGAGCAGTACTTC. Full variable domain (remainder filled in from reference TRBV5-1 and TRBJ2-7): KAGVTQTPRYLIKTRGQQVTLSCSPISGHRSVSWYQQTPGQGLQFLFEYFSETQRNKGNFPGRFSGRQFSNSRSEMNVSTLELGDSALYLCASSFTGGPGEQYFGPGTRLTVT.

Remarks on this clone: Other DNA sequences in this specimen translate into the identical CDR3. The chain employs TRBV18 and TRBJ1-3; D remains unclear. Germline-derived CDR1 and CDR2 are KGHSH and LQKENI. V was shortened by 6 bases and J by 1 base, with 10 bases between the two germline ends. This CDR3 region has 14 residues. The CDR3 DNA reads TGTGCCAGCTCCCCTGGCGGGTCTGGAAACACCATATATTTT. This codes for CASSPGGSGNTIYF.

The chain employs TRBV6-5 and TRBJ2-2; 7 nucleotides line up with TRBD1. Germline lookup yields CDR1 MNHEY and CDR2 SVGAGI. Trimming took 3 bases from V and 6 from J; bases not matched to a gene: 10. This CDR3 region has 16 residues. CDR3 protein: CASSYWGLQGAGELFF. In DNA form, the CDR3 reads TGTGCCAGCAGTTATTGGGGCCTGCAGGGGGCCGGGGAGCTGTTTTTT.

V usage is TRBV7-2 and J usage is TRBJ2-5; the match to TRBD1 covers 7 bases. Germline V CDR1 and CDR2: SGHTA, FQGNSA. V shed 5 bases and J 4 bases; nucleotides not matched to a gene: 7. This CDR3 is 14 amino acids long. Written as DNA, the CDR3 is TGTGCCAGCAGCCAGAACAGGGGTACAGAGACCCAGTACTTC. Amino acid sequence: CASSQNRGTETQYF.